Below, 24 T cell receptor beta chains from the same sample are listed, as sequenced in a study of blood T cell repertoires in COVID-19 (dated by TCRdb to the early 2020s). The library was obtained by the immunoSEQ multiplex PCR assay. TCRdb's version of the immuneACCESS table is confined to in-frame rearrangements and falls short of the full clone set. An unresolved V gene accounts for under half of the shortfall where checked; the remainder is of unknown origin. Present in this sample are roughly 150,000 clones, approximately 88% of which were seen just once. Jointly, the top ten make up roughly 3.1% of the sample. Sequenced material: peripheral blood. Every receptor here comes from a man aged 55 to 69 with acute or convalescent COVID-19.

V is TRBV5-1 and J is TRBJ1-4, with a weak D call TRBD1 (5 bases). Germline V gene sequence: CDR1 SGHRS, CDR2 YFSETQ. The V end lost 2 bases, the J end lost 5 bases, and 16 bases lay between the germline ends. CDR3 length: 16 residues. CDR3 amino acids: CASSFGKTVRNEKLFF. The CDR3 nucleotides read TGCGCCAGCAGCTTTGGAAAGACAGTGAGAAATGAAAAACTGTTTTTT.

This chain links TRBV14 with TRBJ2-5; 7 positions match TRBD1. The CDR3 runs 17 residues. J gave up 0 bases and V 1 base, and 8 bases lay outside the gene matches. Germline CDR1 and CDR2: SGHDN and FVKESK. CDR3 DNA: TGTGCCAGCAGCCAAGGCATCGGGACAGTGTACCAAGAGACCCAGTACTTC. Its translation: CASSQGIGTVYQETQYF.

The gene calls are TRBV18 and TRBJ2-4; 12 bases line up with TRBD1. Looked up from germline, CDR1 is KGHSH and CDR2 is LQKENI. The CDR3 runs to 21 residues. Losses at the gene ends were 3 bases for V and 1 base for J; bases not matched to a gene: 16. CDR3 protein: CASSPFSGTGGAGIAKNIQYF. The CDR3 DNA sequence: TGTGCCAGCTCACCCTTTAGCGGGACAGGGGGCGCCGGAATTGCCAAAAACATTCAGTACTTC.

The chain has TRBV6-5 and TRBJ2-4; TRBD2 might be the D (5 bases). Germline V gives CDR1 MNHEY, CDR2 SVGAGI. Trimming took off 5 bases at V and 4 bases at J, with 9 bases between the two ends. The CDR3 consists of 13 residues. In nucleotides, the CDR3 is TGTGCCAGCAGTCCTCCGGGAAAAAACATTCAGTACTTC. Its translation: CASSPPGKNIQYF.

This rearrangement joins TRBV5-1 to TRBJ2-3; possible D gene TRBD1, 6 bases. The germline V gene has CDR1 SGHRS and CDR2 YFSETQ. V shed 4 bases and J shed 5 bases, with 20 bases lying between them. The CDR3 extends over 16 amino acids. The CDR3 bases are TGCGCCAGCAGCCCATCAAGGGGGTTTCCGGGAGATACGCAGTATTTT. This gives the protein CASSPSRGFPGDTQYF.

This clone has only a few counts. The V and J genes are TRBV6-6 and TRBJ1-2; D is uncertain. The germline V gene has CDR1 MNHNY and CDR2 SVGAGI (reference sequence). The CDR3 is 11 amino acids. Deletions cut 6 bases from V and 3 bases from J, with 5 bases between. The CDR3 sequence: CASRFDYGYTF. The CDR3 DNA is TGTGCCAGCAGGTTCGACTATGGCTACACCTTC.

This sequence joins TRBV6-6 and TRBJ2-7; 7 nucleotides match TRBD2. This CDR3 is built from 14 residues. Unmatched junction bases numbered 12, after V lost 8 bases and J lost 5 bases. The germline V gene encodes CDR1 MNHNY and CDR2 SVGAGI (reference sequence). The CDR3 DNA is TGTGCCAGCCGGGGGGTAAGTCCTGCTAACGAGCAGTACTTC. It is translated as CASRGVSPANEQYF.

The chain is built from TRBV11-2 and TRBJ2-7, with D hard to call. The V end lost 5 bases, the J end lost 0 bases, and 14 bases lay between the germline ends. The V gene's germline CDR1 is SGHAT and CDR2 FQNNGV. The CDR3 has 15 amino acids. CDR3 DNA: TGTGCCAGCAGCCCCCGTCAGGCCAGCTCCTACGAGCAGTACTTC. The encoded protein is CASSPRQASSYEQYF.

The CDR3 DNA reads TGTGCCACCAGCAGAGGGGGGACAGCCCAGCATTTT. Residues: CATSRGGTAQHF. The rearrangement uses TRBV15 and TRBJ1-5; TRBD1 matches 7 bases. The CDR3 totals 12 residues. Germline trimming cut 1 base from V and 11 bases from J; bases unmatched to any gene: 2. Germline V lookup: CDR1 LNHNV, CDR2 YYDKDF (reference sequence).

The V call is TRBV7-8, the J call TRBJ1-3; no clear D gene. V lost 3 bases to trimming and J lost 0 bases, with 12 bases between them. CDR3 size: 16 residues. Looked up from germline, CDR1 is SGHVS and CDR2 is FQNEAQ. CDR3 sequence (DNA): TGTGCCAGCAGCTTCTCTCGCAGGAACTCTGGAAACACCATATATTTT. Residues: CASSFSRRNSGNTIYF.

The chain combines TRBV5-1 with TRBJ1-2, with TRBD1 matching 7 bases. V lost 6 bases, J lost 4 bases, and 12 bases stayed unmatched. The CDR3 extends over 15 amino acids. Germline CDR1 is SGHRS and CDR2 is YFSETQ. CDR3 sequence (DNA): TGCGCCAGCAACCCATCGACAGGGTTCGGCTATGGCTACACCTTC. As protein: CASNPSTGFGYGYTF.

V is TRBV6-5 and J is TRBJ1-5, with D uncertain. V was clipped by 10 bases and J by 3 bases, with 13 bases between them. The CDR3 length is 13 residues. The germline V gene encodes CDR1 MNHEY and CDR2 SVGAGI. This CDR3 is CATRPTVNQPQHF. CDR3 nucleotide sequence: TGTGCCACCCGACCGACTGTCAATCAGCCCCAGCATTTT.

The chain joins TRBV7-9 to TRBJ1-1, with 10 bases aligning to TRBD1. The ends lost 5 bases at V and 3 bases at J; junction bases unmatched: 3. This CDR3 contains 14 residues. Per the germline V gene, CDR1 is SEHNR and CDR2 is FQNEAQ (reference sequence). CDR3 sequence (DNA): TGTGCCAGCAGCCCGGGACAGGGGTACACTGAAGCTTTCTTT. Its translation: CASSPGQGYTEAFF.

J is TRBJ1-1 and V is TRBV6-5; no reliable D call. Germline CDR1 is MNHEY and CDR2 is SVGAGI. CDR3 length equals 13 residues. The V gene lost 8 bases and the J gene lost 3 bases, with 13 bases spanning the gap. The CDR3 loop is CASVYEGDTEAFF. The CDR3 region has the DNA TGTGCCAGCGTGTACGAGGGTGACACTGAAGCTTTCTTT.

This clone has just one count. CDR3 region: CASRKGGENTEAFF. In nucleotides, the CDR3 is TGTGCCAGCCGAAAGGGAGGGGAGAACACTGAAGCTTTCTTT. V and J are TRBV6-5 and TRBJ1-1; maybe TRBD1 (5 bases). Deletions cut 8 bases from V and 1 base from J, with 14 bases between. CDR1 and CDR2 (germline): MNHEY, SVGAGI. The CDR3 consists of 14 residues.

The genes are TRBV6-5 and TRBJ2-2; 10 bases match TRBD1. Germline V gives CDR1 MNHEY, CDR2 SVGAGI. The trim removed 6 bases at V and 6 bases at J, leaving 7 bases unmatched. CDR3 length equals 15 residues. The DNA for the CDR3 is TGTGCCAGCAGAGGACAGGGGGTGACGGCCGGGGAGCTGTTTTTT. Translated, it gives CASRGQGVTAGELFF.

The chain recombines TRBV9 with TRBJ2-7, with TRBD1 matching over 9 bases. The CDR3 has 14 residues. With 3 bases clipped from V and 5 bases from J, the junction kept 6 bases outside the gene matches. From germline, CDR1 is SGDLS and CDR2 YYNGEE. The CDR3 here is CASSAGTGKDEQYF. CDR3 nucleotides: TGTGCCAGCAGCGCGGGGACAGGGAAGGACGAGCAGTACTTC. Complete variable domain (other parts from reference TRBV9 and TRBJ2-7): DSGVTQTPKHLITATGQRVTLRCSPRSGDLSVYWYQQSLDQGLQFLIQYYNGEERAKGNILERFSAQQFPDLHSELNLSSLELGDSALYFCASSAGTGKDEQYFGPGTRLTVT.

The V call is TRBV6-2 or TRBV6-3, the J call TRBJ1-1; 11 nucleotides align to TRBD1. V gave up 5 bases and J gave up 10 bases; unmatched junction bases: 12. Germline assignment: CDR1 MNHEY and CDR2 SVGEGT. The CDR3 is 15 residues long. The CDR3 nucleotides read TGTGCCAGCAGTGATCCGGGACAGGGGGGTCTTGGAGCTTTCTTT. It encodes CASSDPGQGGLGAFF.

This clone was observed once. This chain links TRBV7-2 with TRBJ2-7; TRBD1 aligns across 11 bases. The CDR3 extends over 14 amino acids. Per germline, CDR1 SGHTA and CDR2 FQGNSA. V shed 3 bases, J shed 4 bases, and the junction held 2 bases outside the gene matches. The CDR3 here is CASSFGTGGYEQYF. The CDR3 region has the DNA TGTGCCAGCAGCTTCGGGACAGGGGGTTACGAGCAGTACTTC.

This chain uses TRBV5-1 with TRBJ1-1, with 11 bases lining up with TRBD1. Germline CDR1 reads SGHRS; CDR2 reads YFSETQ. The CDR3 loop spans 14 amino acids. V lost 3 bases to trimming and J lost 7 bases; unmatched junction nucleotides: 5. The CDR3 reads CASSSGTGGFEAFF. CDR3 DNA sequence: TGCGCCAGCAGCTCCGGGACAGGGGGTTTTGAAGCTTTCTTT.

V usage is TRBV7-8 and J usage is TRBJ1-2; 7 bases are a match to TRBD1. This CDR3 spans 15 amino acids. Losses at the gene ends were 2 bases for V and 3 bases for J; bases not matched to a gene: 6. CDR1 SGHVS and CDR2 FQNEAQ come from the germline V gene. This CDR3 is CASSLWTGFYYGYTF. As DNA, the CDR3 is TGTGCCAGCAGCTTATGGACAGGCTTCTACTATGGCTACACCTTC.

This rearrangement joins TRBV11-1 to TRBJ1-1; D unresolved. The V and J ends lost 5 bases and 4 bases respectively, with 11 bases between them. There are 13 residues in the CDR3. CDR1 and CDR2 (germline): SGHAT, FQDESV (reference sequence). The CDR3 DNA sequence: TGTGCCAGCAGCCTACCTGGGCGCACTGAAGCTTTCTTT. This gives the protein CASSLPGRTEAFF.

The chain has TRBV2 and TRBJ1-5, with TRBD1 identical over 8 bases. The CDR3 spans 15 residues. J gave up 2 bases and V 3 bases, and 3 bases lay outside the gene matches. Germline V gene lookup returns CDR1 SNHLY and CDR2 FYNNEI. The chain's CDR3 is CASSDPGQGNQPQHF. The DNA of the CDR3 is TGTGCCAGCAGTGATCCGGGACAGGGCAATCAGCCCCAGCATTTT.

The V call is TRBV5-4, the J call TRBJ2-3, with TRBD1 identical over 8 bases. Germline CDR1 and CDR2: SGHNT and YYREEE (reference sequence). The CDR3 covers 16 residues. V dropped 0 bases and J dropped 2; count of bases not matched to a gene: 5. Written as DNA, the CDR3 is TGTGCCAGCAGCTTGGAACAGGGGGGATACACAGATACGCAGTATTTT. It specifies CASSLEQGGYTDTQYF.